This T cell receptor (beta chain) was found in a study of blood T cell repertoires in COVID-19. The overall study: T cells, B-cell-depleted T cells, or PBMCs provided the cDNA or gDNA that served as material.

The CDR3 covers 17 residues. V was trimmed by 6 bases and J by 1 base, leaving 22 bases between them. Repertoires were generated with immunoSEQ multiplex PCR, while TCRdb's copy carries only in-frame clones and drops some. This sample carries 400,000 to 500,000 clones, approximately 90% of them seen once, and the ten largest clones take approximately 1.5%. This receptor was identified in a woman aged 18-29 years who had been exposed to COVID-19. Sequencing was done on a sample of PBMCs or T cells enriched from blood (not recorded which). The chain combines TRBV23-1 with TRBJ2-7; no clear D. TRBV23-1 is an open reading frame whose function is uncertain. The CDR3, as DNA: TGCGCCAGCAGCCCAATCTGCGGTCATATGCCTTCCTACGAGCAGTACTTC. Translated: CASSPICGHMPSYEQYF.